Each of the 30 T cell receptor beta chains below was sequenced from the same sample in a study of human T cells and chemical hapten exposure. TCRdb re-called the RACE reads through MiXCR, storing one row per CDR3 protein. The sample gives under 450,000 distinct CDR3 sequences, around 6% of which show up once; under 7% is in the top ten. Time point specified: patch test 2, 6 weeks after DPC sensitization. As for treatment: therapeutic diphenylcyclopropenone sensitization with weekly scalp DPC. The source was whole blood, collected in connection with sensitization to the hapten diphenylcyclopropenone (DPC). These TCRs come from a woman aged 18-29 years with alopecia areata. Some clones in this sample may be carry-over from other donors' samples.

This clonotype was counted only a few times. V is TRBV2 and J is TRBJ2-3; a weak D match, TRBD2 (6 bases). The CDR3 consists of 14 residues. V gave up 7 bases and J gave up 2 bases, with 13 bases separating them. Germline CDR1 and CDR2: SNHLY and FYNNEI. In DNA form, the CDR3 reads TGTGCCAGCAATTACGGAGGGGACACAGATACGCAGTATTTT. Its protein is CASNYGGDTDTQYF.

This clonotype was seen a few times. This chain uses TRBV9 with TRBJ2-3, with TRBD2 matching over 10 bases. Germline-derived CDR1 and CDR2 are SGDLS and YYNGEE. This CDR3 spans 16 amino acids. V shed 3 bases and J 2 bases; nucleotides not matched to a gene: 6. The CDR3 reads CASSARTSGVTDTQYF. Written as DNA, the CDR3 is TGTGCCAGCAGCGCACGAACTAGCGGGGTCACAGATACGCAGTATTTT.

This clonotype was seen only a few times. The V gene is TRBV27, the J gene TRBJ2-4; D assignment may be TRBD1 or TRBD2 (5 bases each). The germline V gene has CDR1 MNHEY and CDR2 SMNVEV (reference sequence). Trimming cost V 5 bases and J 6 bases, with 14 bases left between them. The CDR3 runs 14 residues. This CDR3 reads CASSPGAPGNIQYF. CDR3 in DNA: TGTGCCAGCAGTCCCGGGGCCCCAGGAAACATTCAGTACTTC.

V and J are TRBV6-2 or TRBV6-3 and TRBJ1-2, with a possible D match to TRBD1 (5 bases). Trimming cost V 7 bases and J 1 base, with 13 bases left between them. The V gene's germline CDR1 is MNHEY and CDR2 SVGEGT. This CDR3 spans 14 amino acids. CDR3 coding DNA: TGTGCCAGCACCCGGGACGGTATTAACTATGGCTACACCTTC. Translating gives CASTRDGINYGYTF.

V is TRBV20-1 and J is TRBJ2-3; D gene uncertain. V shed 3 bases and J shed 4 bases, with 11 bases lying between them. The CDR3 runs to 13 residues. Looked up from germline, CDR1 is DFQATT and CDR2 is SNEGSKA (reference sequence). The CDR3, as DNA: TGCAGTGCTAGTTTAGACCACCCAGATACGCAGTATTTT. This sequence encodes CSASLDHPDTQYF.

With regard to this clonotype: Possible read error: a much larger clone is one base away. The chain combines TRBV29-1 with TRBJ1-4, with TRBD1 matching over 7 bases. This CDR3 is 13 amino acids long. The J segment lost 7 bases and the V segment lost 7 bases, leaving 9 bases of the junction unmatched. Germline values: CDR1 SQVTM, CDR2 ANQGSEA. The CDR3 protein is CSGGRGKVEKLFF. DNA for the CDR3: TGCAGCGGTGGCAGGGGGAAGGTTGAAAAACTGTTTTTT.

This clonotype has ten or more counts. The chain has TRBV24-1 and TRBJ1-2, with D perhaps TRBD1 (5 bases). Germline V gene sequence: CDR1 KGHDR, CDR2 SFDVKD. V gave up 9 bases and J gave up 1 base, with 23 bases separating them. The CDR3 has 17 residues. The CDR3 nucleotides are TGTGCCACCGGGGGAGTCGATTATAAGACTGATAACTATGGCTACACCTTC. Protein product: CATGGVDYKTDNYGYTF.

This clonotype was found a few times. This CDR3 reads CASRRIAGELYF. The CDR3 DNA follows: TGTGCCAGCAGGAGGATAGCCGGCGAGCTTTACTTC. V and J are TRBV11-2 and TRBJ2-7; D is unclear. The CDR3 is 12 residues long. The germline V gene encodes CDR1 SGHAT and CDR2 FQNNGV. V was clipped by 6 bases and J by 13 bases, with 19 bases between them.

This clonotype was counted many times. The gene calls are TRBV7-2 and TRBJ2-3; the match to TRBD2 covers 7 bases. CDR3 length: 14 amino acids. CDR1 and CDR2 from the germline V gene are SGHTA and FQGNSA. The junction had 4 bases not matched to a gene; V was cut back by 2 bases and J by 5 bases. Here the CDR3 DNA reads TGTGCCAGCAGCTTATCTGGGGGGGGAGATACGCAGTATTTT. Translated, it gives CASSLSGGGDTQYF.

The rearrangement links TRBV27 to TRBJ1-1; tentatively, D is TRBD1 (5 bases). Trimming cost V 2 bases and J 11 bases, with 12 bases left between them. CDR1 and CDR2 (germline): MNHEY, SMNVEV (reference sequence). This CDR3 region has 12 residues. The CDR3 DNA sequence: TGTGCCAGCAGTTTAGGGGGGGGAAAGGCTTTCTTT. Protein: CASSLGGGKAFF.

The sample holds many counts of this clonotype. A junction end diverges from the germline sequence, so it may reflect a read error. J is TRBJ2-1 and V is TRBV7-9; 8 bases are a match to TRBD2. There are 14 residues in the CDR3. Germline V lookup: CDR1 SEHNR, CDR2 FQNEAQ (reference sequence). CDR3 protein: CASSLAGTNNEQFF. The CDR3, as DNA: TGTGCCAGCAGCCTAGCGGGTACCAACAATGAGCAGTTCTTC.

The J gene is TRBJ2-3, the V gene TRBV20-1; TRBD1 matches 8 bases. The germline gives CDR1 DFQATT, CDR2 SNEGSKA (reference sequence). J lost 3 bases, V lost 7 bases, and 15 bases had no gene match. There are 16 residues in the CDR3. The CDR3 bases are TGCAGTGTTTCGGAAAGGACAGGGCCCTCTACAGATACGCAGTATTTT. Protein product: CSVSERTGPSTDTQYF.

V and J are TRBV7-2 and TRBJ2-5; the D is unclear. Germline assignment: CDR1 SGHTA and CDR2 FQGNSA. Between the trimmed V and J ends, which lost 5 bases and 9 bases, there was a span of 19 bases. The CDR3 runs to 14 residues. CDR3 nucleotide sequence: TGTGCCAGCAGCCTTCTCGACCTAACCGGGTCCCAGTACTTC. Residues: CASSLLDLTGSQYF. Drawing the rest from reference TRBV7-2 and TRBJ2-5, the complete variable domain is GAGVSQSPSNKVTEKGKDVELRCDPISGHTALYWYRQSLGQGLEFLIYFQGNSAPDKSGLPSDRFSAERTGGSVSTLTIQRTQQEDSAVYLCASSLLDLTGSQYFGPGTRLLVL.

This clonotype has ten or more counts. As DNA, the CDR3 is TGTGCCAGCAGCTCGGACTTAGATACGCAGTATTTT. Amino acids: CASSSDLDTQYF. The genes are TRBV11-2 and TRBJ2-3, with TRBD2 as a possible D gene (5 bases). The CDR3 covers 12 residues. The V and J ends lost 4 bases and 5 bases respectively, with 7 bases between them. Germline V gene data show CDR1 as SGHAT and CDR2 as FQNNGV.

The chain is built from TRBV10-3 and TRBJ1-2; maybe TRBD1 (6 bases). V shed 1 base and J shed 8 bases, with 11 bases lying between them. Germline V lookup: CDR1 ENHRY, CDR2 SYGVKD. The CDR3 is made up of 13 amino acids. The DNA for the CDR3 is TGTGCCATCAGTGAGTTTACAGGGAGCGGCTACACCTTC. Protein: CAISEFTGSGYTF.

The CDR3 DNA reads TGTGCCAGCAGTTTAGAAGGGACAGGTGATGGCTACACCTTC. Residues: CASSLEGTGDGYTF. The J gene is TRBJ1-2, the V gene TRBV27, with 8 positions matching TRBD1. Germline loops: CDR1 MNHEY, CDR2 SMNVEV (reference sequence). The CDR3 loop spans 14 amino acids. V shed 2 bases, J shed 6 bases, and the junction held 5 bases outside the gene matches.

This clonotype has ten or more counts. The V gene is TRBV11-2, the J gene TRBJ2-1; D remains unclear. Trimming cost V 0 bases and J 10 bases, with 4 bases left between them. Germline V gene data show CDR1 as SGHAT and CDR2 as FQNNGV. The CDR3 length is 11 residues. CDR3 protein: CASSLEGEQFF. The CDR3 region has the DNA TGTGCCAGCAGCTTAGAAGGGGAGCAGTTCTTC.

The chain is built from TRBV6-6 and TRBJ2-3; 13 bases agree with TRBD2. Looked up from germline, CDR1 is MNHNY and CDR2 is SVGAGI (reference sequence). The CDR3 has 15 residues. The J segment lost 6 bases and the V segment lost 5 bases, leaving 5 bases of the junction unmatched. The DNA for the CDR3 is TGTGCCAGCAGTCAAATACTAGCGGGGGGGGATACGCAGTATTTT. It is translated as CASSQILAGGDTQYF.

In this sample, this clonotype turned up a few times. V usage is TRBV18 and J usage is TRBJ1-1; TRBD1 aligns across 9 bases. The CDR3 is made up of 14 amino acids. The V gene end was trimmed by 4 bases and the J gene end by 4 bases; junction bases not matched to a gene: 4. Germline V gives CDR1 KGHSH, CDR2 LQKENI. In nucleotides, the CDR3 is TGTGCCAGCTCACGACAGGGGGGTGGCACTGAAGCTTTCTTT. This sequence encodes CASSRQGGGTEAFF.

The rearrangement joins TRBV6-1 to TRBJ2-2; D may match TRBD1 or TRBD2 (6 bases each). This CDR3 spans 16 amino acids. With 5 bases removed from V and 3 bases from J, the gap between germline ends came to 16 bases. From germline, CDR1 is MNHNS and CDR2 SASEGT. CDR3 in DNA: TGTGCCAGCAGTTCCCAAAAGGGGGGATACACCGGGGAGCTGTTTTTT. This translates into CASSSQKGGYTGELFF.

This clonotype was seen only a few times. J is TRBJ2-7 and V is TRBV6-5; 7 nucleotides match TRBD1. From germline, CDR1 is MNHEY and CDR2 SVGAGI. This CDR3 is built from 19 residues. The J segment lost 6 bases and the V segment lost 0 bases, leaving 20 bases of the junction unmatched. The DNA of the CDR3 is TGTGCCAGCAGTTACTCGTATGGGGACAGACCCCTACTACTTGGCGAGCAGTACTTC. Translated: CASSYSYGDRPLLLGEQYF.

This clonotype was counted many times. This chain joins TRBV7-2 and TRBJ2-1, with 7 bases matching TRBD2. V dropped 3 bases and J dropped 2; count of bases not matched to a gene: 10. The germline V gene has CDR1 SGHTA and CDR2 FQGNSA. This CDR3 comprises 17 residues. CDR3 bases: TGTGCCAGCAGCTTTCAGCGGTCGCTAGCGGCCTACAATGAGCAGTTCTTC. Its protein is CASSFQRSLAAYNEQFF. The full variable domain, completed using reference TRBV7-2 and TRBJ2-1, is GAGVSQSPSNKVTEKGKDVELRCDPISGHTALYWYRQSLGQGLEFLIYFQGNSAPDKSGLPSDRFSAERTGGSVSTLTIQRTQQEDSAVYLCASSFQRSLAAYNEQFFGPGTRLTVL.

This clonotype was seen a handful of times. This sequence joins TRBV12-3 or TRBV12-4 and TRBJ2-5; D gene ambiguous. V gave up 5 bases and J gave up 6 bases, with 16 bases separating them. The CDR3 has 14 residues. The CDR3 sequence: CASSRPGPIKTQYF. In DNA form, the CDR3 reads TGTGCCAGCAGTCGGCCGGGCCCCATCAAGACCCAGTACTTC.

There are many counts of this clonotype. The V call is TRBV6-2 or TRBV6-3, the J call TRBJ2-3; D unresolved. The V end was cut by 8 bases, the J end by 6 bases, with 6 bases between. This CDR3 is built from 10 residues. Looked up from germline, CDR1 is MNHEY and CDR2 is SVGEGT. This chain's CDR3 is CASGRDTQYF. CDR3 coding DNA: TGTGCCAGCGGCCGGGATACGCAGTATTTT.

There are many counts of this clonotype. The CDR3 sequence: CASSLGGARQETQYF. For the CDR3, the DNA is TGTGCCAGCAGCTTAGGTGGGGCAAGACAAGAGACCCAGTACTTC. The V gene is TRBV7-9, the J gene TRBJ2-5; TRBD1 is a possible D gene (5 bases). The germline gives CDR1 SEHNR, CDR2 FQNEAQ (reference sequence). Trimming took off 1 base at V and 2 bases at J, with 11 bases between the two ends. The CDR3 spans 15 residues.

This clonotype came up a few times. The V call is TRBV7-2, the J call TRBJ1-1; D unresolved. This CDR3 has 12 amino acids. Germline loops: CDR1 SGHTA, CDR2 FQGNSA. V was shortened by 1 base and J by 7 bases, with 7 bases between the two germline ends. CDR3 region: CASSLDGFEAFF. The CDR3 nucleotides are TGTGCCAGCAGCTTAGATGGTTTTGAAGCTTTCTTT.

Only a few counts were recorded for this clonotype. V gene TRBV27 combines with J gene TRBJ2-1; 10 bases map to TRBD2. The CDR3 extends over 14 amino acids. Germline V gene lookup returns CDR1 MNHEY and CDR2 SMNVEV (reference sequence). V was clipped by 3 bases and J by 10 bases; unmatched bases: 6. CDR3 residues: CASSFSGGADEQFF. CDR3 bases: TGTGCCAGCAGTTTCAGCGGGGGGGCCGACGAGCAGTTCTTC.

This clonotype was detected many times. The chain joins TRBV12-3 or TRBV12-4 to TRBJ2-1; maybe TRBD1 (5 bases). The CDR3 covers 13 residues. V was trimmed by 3 bases and J by 9 bases, leaving 12 bases between them. In nucleotides, the CDR3 is TGTGCCAGCAGTTTTCAGGGTTACCGTGAGCAGTTCTTC. It yields the protein CASSFQGYREQFF.

V gene TRBV5-4 combines with J gene TRBJ2-7; D gene ambiguous. Trimming shortened V by 1 base and J by 3 bases, and 5 bases separated the two germline ends. The CDR3 covers 12 residues. CDR1 is SGHNT and CDR2 is YYREEE in the germline V gene (reference sequence). The CDR3 here is CASSLPHYEQYF. The CDR3 region has the DNA TGTGCCAGCAGCTTGCCCCACTACGAGCAGTACTTC.

This clonotype came up many times. The CDR3 sequence: CATSGVGARTEAFF. CDR3 nucleotides: TGTGCCACCAGTGGGGTTGGGGCCCGAACTGAAGCTTTCTTT. The J gene is TRBJ1-1, the V gene TRBV24-1, with D perhaps TRBD1 (5 bases). Per germline, CDR1 KGHDR and CDR2 SFDVKD. V dropped 5 bases and J dropped 5 bases, with 14 bases sitting between them. The CDR3 is 14 amino acids.